This TCR beta chain was sequenced for a study of T cell changes during pregnancy in multiple sclerosis. The assay was immunoSEQ multiplex PCR, and TCRdb's table has in-frame clones only and misses some. The table records around 35,000 clones, approximately 91% of them present only once. Material: CD4+ T cells from peripheral blood mononuclear cells, obtained in the second trimester of pregnancy. This sequence was found in a female donor with multiple sclerosis, enrolled in a pregnancy study.

The CDR3 nucleotides read TGTGCCAGCAGTGTCTCACAGGGTGGCGCTGAAGCTTTCTTT. Protein product: CASSVSQGGAEAFF. The V gene is TRBV6-4, the J gene TRBJ1-1, with D perhaps matching TRBD1 (6 bases). V gave up 4 bases and J gave up 6 bases, with 15 bases separating them. Per germline, CDR1 MRHNA and CDR2 SNTAGT. This CDR3 region has 14 residues.